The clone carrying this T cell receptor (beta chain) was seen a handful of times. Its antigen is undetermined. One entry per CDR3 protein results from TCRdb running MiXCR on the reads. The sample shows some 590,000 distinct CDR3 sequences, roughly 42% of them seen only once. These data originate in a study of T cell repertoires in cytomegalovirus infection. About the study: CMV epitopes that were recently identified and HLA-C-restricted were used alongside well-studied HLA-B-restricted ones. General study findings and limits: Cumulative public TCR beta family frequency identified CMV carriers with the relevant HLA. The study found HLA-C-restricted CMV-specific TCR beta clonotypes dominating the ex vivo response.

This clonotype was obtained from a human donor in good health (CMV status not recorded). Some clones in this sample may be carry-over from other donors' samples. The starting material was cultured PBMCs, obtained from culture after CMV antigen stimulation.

The CDR3 nucleotides are TGTGCCAGCAGCTCGAAGTGGAGCAATCAGCCCCAGCATTTT. Amino acid sequence: CASSSKWSNQPQHF. The V and J genes are TRBV28 and TRBJ1-5; D is unclear. Trimming removed 6 bases from V and 1 base from J, with 10 bases in between. The CDR3 has 14 residues. Germline CDR1 MDHEN, CDR2 SYDVKM.